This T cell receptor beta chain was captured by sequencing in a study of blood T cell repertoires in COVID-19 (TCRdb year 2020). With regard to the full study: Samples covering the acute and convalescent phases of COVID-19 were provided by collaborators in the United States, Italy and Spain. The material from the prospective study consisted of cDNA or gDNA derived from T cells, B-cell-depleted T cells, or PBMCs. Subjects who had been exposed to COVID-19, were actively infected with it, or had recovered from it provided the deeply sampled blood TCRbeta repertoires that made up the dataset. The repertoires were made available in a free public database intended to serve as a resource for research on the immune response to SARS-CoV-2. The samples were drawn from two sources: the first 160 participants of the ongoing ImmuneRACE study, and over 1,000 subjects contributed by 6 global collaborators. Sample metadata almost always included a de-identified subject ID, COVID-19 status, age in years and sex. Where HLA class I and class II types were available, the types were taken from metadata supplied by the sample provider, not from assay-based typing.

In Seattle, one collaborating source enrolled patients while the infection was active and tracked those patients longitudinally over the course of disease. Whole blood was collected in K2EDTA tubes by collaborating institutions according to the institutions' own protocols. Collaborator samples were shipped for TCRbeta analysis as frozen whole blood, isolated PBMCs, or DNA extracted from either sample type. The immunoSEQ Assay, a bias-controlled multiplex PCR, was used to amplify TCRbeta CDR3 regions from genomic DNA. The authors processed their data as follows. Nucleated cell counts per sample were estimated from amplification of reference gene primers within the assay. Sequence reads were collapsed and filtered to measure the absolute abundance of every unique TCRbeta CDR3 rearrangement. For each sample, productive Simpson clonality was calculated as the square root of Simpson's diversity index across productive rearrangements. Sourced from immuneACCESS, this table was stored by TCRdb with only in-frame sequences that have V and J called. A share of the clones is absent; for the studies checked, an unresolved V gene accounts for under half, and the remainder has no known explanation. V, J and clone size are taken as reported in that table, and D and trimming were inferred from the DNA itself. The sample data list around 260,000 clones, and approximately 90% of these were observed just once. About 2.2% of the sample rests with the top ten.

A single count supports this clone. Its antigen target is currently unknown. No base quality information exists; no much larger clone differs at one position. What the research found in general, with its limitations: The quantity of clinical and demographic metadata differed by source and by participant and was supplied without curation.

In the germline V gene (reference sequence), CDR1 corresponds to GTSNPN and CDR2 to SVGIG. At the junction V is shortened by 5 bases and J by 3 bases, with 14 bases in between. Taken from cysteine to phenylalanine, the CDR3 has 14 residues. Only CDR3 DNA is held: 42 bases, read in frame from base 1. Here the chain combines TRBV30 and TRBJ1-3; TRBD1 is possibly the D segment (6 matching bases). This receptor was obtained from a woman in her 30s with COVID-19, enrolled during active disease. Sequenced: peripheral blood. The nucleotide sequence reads TGTGCCTGGGGCGGACAGTCTCATGGAAACACCATATATTTT. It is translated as CAWGGQSHGNTIYF.